The 18 T cell receptor beta chains below were found in one sample sequenced in a study of cytomegalovirus exposure and HLA in healthy donors. 60 Vbeta and 13 Jbeta primers were used in PCR. Assay used: immunoSEQ multiplex PCR; TCRdb lists only in-frame clones, some missing. The sample records fewer than 130,000 clones, approximately 86% being singletons. Sequencing used PBMCs. All receptors come from a man aged 40-55 years in good health and CMV-seronegative.

This rearrangement joins TRBV6-1 to TRBJ1-1; TRBD1 agrees at 9 bases. CDR1 MNHNS and CDR2 SASEGT come from the germline V gene. This CDR3 is 14 amino acids long. V lost 8 bases, J lost 5 bases, and 9 bases stayed unmatched. The CDR3 loop reads CASGQQGAWTEAFF. CDR3 nucleotides: TGTGCCAGCGGCCAACAGGGGGCTTGGACTGAAGCTTTCTTT.

V usage is TRBV6-6 and J usage is TRBJ1-4; no clear D gene. The length of the CDR3 is 15 residues. Germline V gene data show CDR1 as MNHNY and CDR2 as SVGAGI (reference sequence). V dropped 0 bases and J dropped 8 bases, with 13 bases sitting between them. Written as DNA, the CDR3 is TGTGCCAGCAGTTACTCGATCCTAGGTCGGGAAAAACTGTTTTTT. It is translated as CASSYSILGREKLFF.

The chain combines TRBV6-1 with TRBJ2-7; TRBD2 agrees at 7 bases. V shed 6 bases and J 0 bases; nucleotides not matched to a gene: 2. The germline CDR1 and CDR2 sequences are MNHNS and SASEGT. The CDR3 length is 13 residues. The CDR3 region is CASSRTSSYEQYF. The CDR3 DNA sequence: TGTGCCAGCAGCCGGACTAGCTCCTACGAGCAGTACTTC.

The chain recombines TRBV7-8 with TRBJ1-5, with TRBD1 as a possible D gene (5 bases). The CDR3 sequence is 18 residues long. CDR1 is SGHVS and CDR2 is FQNEAQ in the germline V gene. The V end lost 5 bases, the J end lost 4 bases, and 24 bases lay between the germline ends. DNA for the CDR3: TGTGCCAGCAGCGCCTTAGTGGCAACGGGGGTGCATAATCAGCCCCAGCATTTT. Protein sequence: CASSALVATGVHNQPQHF. Combining the CDR3 with reference TRBV7-8 and TRBJ1-5 gives the whole variable domain GAGVSQSPRYKVAKRGQDVALRCDPISGHVSLFWYQQALGQGPEFLTYFQNEAQLDKSGLPSDRFFAERPEGSVSTLKIQRTQQEDSAVYLCASSALVATGVHNQPQHFGDGTRLSIL.

The V call is TRBV5-4, the J call TRBJ2-5, with D possibly being TRBD2 (6 bases). Germline-derived CDR1 and CDR2 are SGHNT and YYREEE (reference sequence). The V end lost 4 bases, the J end lost 3 bases, and 7 bases lay between the germline ends. The CDR3 is 12 amino acids. The CDR3, as DNA: TGTGCCAGCAGCCCGGGGGAAGAGACCCAGTACTTC. This encodes CASSPGEETQYF.

The rearrangement joins TRBV11-2 to TRBJ1-3; D remains ambiguous. CDR1 SGHAT and CDR2 FQNNGV come from the germline V gene. V lost 6 bases and J 1 base, leaving 10 bases between the germline ends. This CDR3 has 14 residues. CDR3: CASREGVSGNTIYF. In DNA form, the CDR3 reads TGTGCCAGCAGGGAGGGTGTATCTGGAAACACCATATATTTT. Filled out from reference TRBV11-2 and TRBJ1-3, the complete variable domain reads EAGVAQSPRYKIIEKRQSVAFWCNPISGHATLYWYQQILGQGPKLLIQFQNNGVVDDSQLPKDRFSAERLKGVDSTLKIQPAKLEDSAVYLCASREGVSGNTIYFGEGSWLTVV.

This sequence joins TRBV15 and TRBJ1-1, with no clear D. There are 15 residues in the CDR3. Trimming cost V 0 bases and J 6 bases, with 14 bases left between them. Per germline, CDR1 LNHNV and CDR2 YYDKDF (reference sequence). The CDR3 spells CATSRETLVSAEAFF. DNA of the CDR3: TGTGCCACCAGCAGAGAGACCCTGGTAAGCGCTGAAGCTTTCTTT.

The CDR3 region is CATSRDPGQGGGNTIYF. The CDR3 DNA reads as TGTGCCACCAGCAGAGACCCAGGACAGGGGGGTGGAAACACCATATATTTT. V is TRBV15 and J is TRBJ1-3; 10 bases fit TRBD1. The V and J ends lost 0 bases and 3 bases, in that order; junction bases with no gene match: 5. Germline CDR1 and CDR2: LNHNV and YYDKDF (reference sequence). The CDR3 totals 17 residues.

This chain uses TRBV9 with TRBJ2-2, with 7 bases lining up with TRBD1. Germline CDR1 is SGDLS and CDR2 is YYNGEE. The CDR3 spans 14 residues. V was clipped by 2 bases and J by 5 bases; unmatched bases: 3. Written as DNA, the CDR3 is TGTGCCAGCAGCGTCGCAGGGGGAACCGGGGAGCTGTTTTTT. This encodes CASSVAGGTGELFF.

The V gene is TRBV30, the J gene TRBJ2-1; a weak D match, TRBD1 (5 bases). V shed 4 bases and J shed 8 bases, with 9 bases lying between them. The CDR3 sequence is 11 residues long. Germline CDR1 reads GTSNPN; CDR2 reads SVGIG (reference sequence). CDR3 sequence reads: CAWTGFDEQFF. CDR3 sequence (DNA): TGTGCCTGGACAGGGTTTGATGAGCAGTTCTTC.

The V call is TRBV5-4, the J call TRBJ2-7; a weak D match, TRBD2 (6 bases). Germline V gene lookup returns CDR1 SGHNT and CDR2 YYREEE (reference sequence). CDR3 size: 15 residues. V was pared by 3 bases and J by 6 bases, with 19 bases between. Written as DNA, the CDR3 is TGTGCCAGCAGCTACTTACAGCGGAGGGAAGGCGAGCAGTACTTC. It codes for CASSYLQRREGEQYF.

The chain links TRBV5-6 to TRBJ2-2; 9 bases match TRBD2. Germline V gene data show CDR1 as SGHDT and CDR2 as YYEEEE. J gave up 4 bases and V 4 bases, and 5 bases lay outside the gene matches. The CDR3 spans 15 residues. CDR3 sequence: CASSPGLASTGELFF. CDR3 coding DNA: TGTGCCAGCAGCCCCGGACTAGCGAGCACCGGGGAGCTGTTTTTT.

The V gene is TRBV5-1, the J gene TRBJ2-5; a possible D gene is TRBD1 (6 bases). Germline V CDR1 and CDR2: SGHRS, YFSETQ. The V end lost 6 bases, the J end lost 2 bases, and 17 bases lay between the germline ends. This CDR3 is built from 15 residues. The CDR3 reads CASNKDRKIQETQYF. The CDR3 DNA follows: TGCGCCAGCAACAAGGACAGAAAGATACAAGAGACCCAGTACTTC. Looking up the rest from reference TRBV5-1 and TRBJ2-5 gives the full variable domain: KAGVTQTPRYLIKTRGQQVTLSCSPISGHRSVSWYQQTPGQGLQFLFEYFSETQRNKGNFPGRFSGRQFSNSRSEMNVSTLELGDSALYLCASNKDRKIQETQYFGPGTRLLVL.

This clone was seen just once. The V and J genes are TRBV27 and TRBJ2-1; 7 nucleotides line up with TRBD2. The CDR3 length is 14 residues. The junction had 7 bases not matched to a gene; V was cut back by 6 bases and J by 5 bases. Germline CDR1 is MNHEY and CDR2 is SMNVEV (reference sequence). The CDR3 spells CASRESGANNEQFF. CDR3 sequence (DNA): TGTGCCAGCAGAGAAAGCGGGGCGAACAATGAGCAGTTCTTC.

The rearrangement links TRBV7-2 to TRBJ1-1; D is uncertain. Deletions cut 5 bases from V and 1 base from J, with 8 bases between. There are 13 residues in the CDR3. Germline V gives CDR1 SGHTA, CDR2 FQGNSA. DNA of the CDR3: TGTGCCAGCAGCCCCGCCGGGAACACTGAAGCTTTCTTT. Its translation: CASSPAGNTEAFF.

The CDR3 nucleotides read TGTGCCAGCAGTGCCGACAGGGCCACCGGGGAGCTGTTTTTT. This translates into CASSADRATGELFF. The chain links TRBV2 to TRBJ2-2, with 7 bases fitting TRBD1. The V segment lost 4 bases and the J segment 4 bases; nucleotides outside the gene matches: 3. The CDR3 sequence is 14 residues long. Germline loops: CDR1 SNHLY, CDR2 FYNNEI. Full variable domain (missing parts from reference TRBV2 and TRBJ2-2): EPEVTQTPSHQVTQMGQEVILRCVPISNHLYFYWYRQILGQKVEFLVSFYNNEISEKSEIFDDQFSVERPDGSNFTLKIRSTKLEDSAMYFCASSADRATGELFFGEGSRLTVL.

The V gene is TRBV6-4, the J gene TRBJ1-2; a possible D gene is TRBD1 (5 bases). Germline values: CDR1 MRHNA, CDR2 SNTAGT. The ends were cut back, 4 bases at V and 5 bases at J, with 11 bases in the middle. The CDR3 sequence is 13 residues long. The CDR3: CASSGRDGYGYTF. CDR3 nucleotide sequence: TGTGCCAGCAGTGGGAGGGACGGATATGGCTACACCTTC.

J is TRBJ1-4 and V is TRBV25-1; TRBD1 matches at 7 bases. Germline CDR1 MGHDK, CDR2 SYGVNS. The CDR3 is 13 residues long. V lost 7 bases and J lost 5; bases outside the gene matches: 4. The chain's CDR3 is CASTRGGNEKLFF. CDR3 DNA sequence: TGTGCCAGCACTCGAGGGGGCAATGAAAAACTGTTTTTT.